This paragraph reports one TCR beta chain. Germline assignment: CDR1 SGHTA and CDR2 FQGNSA. The CDR3 totals 14 residues. With V trimmed by 5 bases and J by 2 bases, 2 bases remained unmatched. The sample originates from a study of TIL therapy for anti-PD-1-resistant metastatic lung cancer. This was the immunoSEQ v3 assay. Assay used: immunoSEQ multiplex PCR; TCRdb lists only in-frame clones, some missing. The data show 25,000 to 35,000 clones, just under 75% seen once. Time point given: pre-treatment sample, taken before nivolumab and TIL therapy. The TCR sequence derives from a woman aged 30 to 85 with non-small cell lung cancer. The chain combines TRBV7-2 with TRBJ2-7; 11 nucleotides match TRBD2. The sample in question was blood, obtained at baseline. Written as DNA, the CDR3 is TGTGCCAGCAGCAATAGCGGGGGGGCCTACGAGCAGTACTTC. It specifies CASSNSGGAYEQYF.